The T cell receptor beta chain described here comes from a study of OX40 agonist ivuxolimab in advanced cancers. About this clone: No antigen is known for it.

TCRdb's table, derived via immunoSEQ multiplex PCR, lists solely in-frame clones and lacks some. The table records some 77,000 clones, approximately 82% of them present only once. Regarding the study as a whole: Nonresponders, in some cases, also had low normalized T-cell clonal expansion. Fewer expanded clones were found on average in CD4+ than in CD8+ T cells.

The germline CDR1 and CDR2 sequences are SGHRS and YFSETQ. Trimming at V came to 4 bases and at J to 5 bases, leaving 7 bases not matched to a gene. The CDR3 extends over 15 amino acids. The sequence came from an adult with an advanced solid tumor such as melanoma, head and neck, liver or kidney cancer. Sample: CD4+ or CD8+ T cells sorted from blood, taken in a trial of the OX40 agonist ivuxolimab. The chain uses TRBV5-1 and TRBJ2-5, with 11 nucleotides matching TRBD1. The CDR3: CASSPGTGGEETQYF. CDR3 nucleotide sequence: TGCGCCAGCAGCCCCGGGACAGGGGGTGAGGAGACCCAGTACTTC.